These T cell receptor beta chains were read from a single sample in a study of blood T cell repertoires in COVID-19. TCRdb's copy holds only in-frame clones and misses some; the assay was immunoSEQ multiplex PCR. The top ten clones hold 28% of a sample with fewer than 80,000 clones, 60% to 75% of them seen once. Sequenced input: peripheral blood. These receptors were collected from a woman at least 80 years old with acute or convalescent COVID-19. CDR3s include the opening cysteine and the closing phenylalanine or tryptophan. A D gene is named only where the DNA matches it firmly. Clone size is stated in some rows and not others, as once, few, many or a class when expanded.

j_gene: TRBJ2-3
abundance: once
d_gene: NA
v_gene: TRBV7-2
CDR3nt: TGTGCCAGCAGCCCCCTAGGAGATACGCAGTATTTT
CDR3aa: CASSPLGDTQYF

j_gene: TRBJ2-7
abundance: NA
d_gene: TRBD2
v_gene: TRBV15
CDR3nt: TGTGCCACCAGCAGAGATAAGGCTAGCGGGAAACAGCAGTACTTC
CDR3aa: CATSRDKASGKQQYF

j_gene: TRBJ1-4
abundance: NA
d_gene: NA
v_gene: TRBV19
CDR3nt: TGTGCCAGTACCCCCGGCGGGGTAGGAACTAATGAAAAACTGTTTTTT
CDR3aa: CASTPGGVGTNEKLFF

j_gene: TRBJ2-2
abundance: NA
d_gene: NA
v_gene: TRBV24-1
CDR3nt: TGTGCCACCAGTGAGGTTGTAACAGGGAAACCTTACACCGGGGAGCTGTTTTTT
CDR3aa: CATSEVVTGKPYTGELFF

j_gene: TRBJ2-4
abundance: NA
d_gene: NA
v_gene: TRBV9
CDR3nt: TGTGCCAGCAGCGTAGGTGGAGGGGACATTCAGTACTTC
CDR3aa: CASSVGGGDIQYF

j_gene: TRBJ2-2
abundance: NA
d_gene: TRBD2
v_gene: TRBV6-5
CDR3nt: TGTGCCAGCAGTCTTAGCGGGTACAACACCGGGGAGCTGTTTTTT
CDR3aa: CASSLSGYNTGELFF

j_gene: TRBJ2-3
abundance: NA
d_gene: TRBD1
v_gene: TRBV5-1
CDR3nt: TGCGCCAGCAGCTCCGGGACAGGGATTAGCACAGATACGCAGTATTTT
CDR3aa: CASSSGTGISTDTQYF

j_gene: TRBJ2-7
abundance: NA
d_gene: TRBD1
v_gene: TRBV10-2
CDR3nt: TGCGCCAGCAAGAAGACAGGGCCATACGAGCAGTACTTC
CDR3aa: CASKKTGPYEQYF

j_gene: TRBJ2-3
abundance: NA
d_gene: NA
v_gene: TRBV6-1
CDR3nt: TGTGCCAGCAGTGAAGGGGTAGCGGTCACAGATACGCAGTATTTT
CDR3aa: CASSEGVAVTDTQYF

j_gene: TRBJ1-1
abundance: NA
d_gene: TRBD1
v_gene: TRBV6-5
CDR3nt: TGTGCCAGCAGCTGGGGACAGTTGAACACTGAAGCTTTCTTT
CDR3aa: CASSWGQLNTEAFF

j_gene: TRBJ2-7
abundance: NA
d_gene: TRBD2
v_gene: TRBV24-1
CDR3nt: TGTGCCACCAGTGACATGGGACTAGCGGGAAAATACGAGCAGTACTTC
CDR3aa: CATSDMGLAGKYEQYF

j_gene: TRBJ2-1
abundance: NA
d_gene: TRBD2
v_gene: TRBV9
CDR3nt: TGTGCCAGCAGCGCGCAGCGGGGCCAGAATGAGCAGTTCTTC
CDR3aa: CASSAQRGQNEQFF

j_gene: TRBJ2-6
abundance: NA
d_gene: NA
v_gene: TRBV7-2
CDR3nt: TGTGCCAGCACCCTAGTAGGGGGTTCTGGGGCCAACGTCCTGACTTTC
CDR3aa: CASTLVGGSGANVLTF

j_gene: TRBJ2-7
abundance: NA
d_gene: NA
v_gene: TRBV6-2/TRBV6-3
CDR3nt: TGTGCCAGCAGTTACCGAGGCGAGATTCCTTACGAGCAGTACTTC
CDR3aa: CASSYRGEIPYEQYF

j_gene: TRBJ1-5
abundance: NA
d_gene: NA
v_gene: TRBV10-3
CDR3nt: TGTGCCATCAGTGTTGGGCCAGGCAGCAATCAGCCCCAGCATTTT
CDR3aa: CAISVGPGSNQPQHF

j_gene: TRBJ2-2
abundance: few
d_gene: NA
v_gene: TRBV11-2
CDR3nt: TGTGCCAGCAGCTTAGATGCGGGGGCAGGTACCGGGGAGCTGTTTTTT
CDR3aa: CASSLDAGAGTGELFF

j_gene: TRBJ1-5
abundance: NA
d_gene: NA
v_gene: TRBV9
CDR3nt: TGTGCCAGCAGCGTGGCCTTTAATCAGCCCCAGCATTTT
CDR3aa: CASSVAFNQPQHF

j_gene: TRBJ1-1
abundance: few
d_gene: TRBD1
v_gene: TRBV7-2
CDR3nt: TGTGCCAGCAGCGGGGGTCCGGGACAGGGGACTGAAGCTTTCTTT
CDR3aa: CASSGGPGQGTEAFF

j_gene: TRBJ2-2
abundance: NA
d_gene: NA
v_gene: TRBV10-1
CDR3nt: TGCGCCAGCAGAGGGAGGAGGACCGGGGAGCTGTTTTTT
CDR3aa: CASRGRRTGELFF

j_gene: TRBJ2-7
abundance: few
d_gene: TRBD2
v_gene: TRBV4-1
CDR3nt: TGCGCCAGCAGCCTCACCGGGACTAGCGGAGGGGCCTACGAGCAGTACTTC
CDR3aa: CASSLTGTSGGAYEQYF

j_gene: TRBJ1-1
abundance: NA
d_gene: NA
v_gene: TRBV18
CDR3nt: TGTGCCAGCTCACCACCGCAGGGGAGTACTGAAGCTTTCTTT
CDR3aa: CASSPPQGSTEAFF

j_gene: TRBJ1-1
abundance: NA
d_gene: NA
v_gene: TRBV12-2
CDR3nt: TGTGCAAGTCGCTTAGAGTTTCCGGGACAGCGAATTCGAAGGGTCGCTGAAGCTTTCTTT
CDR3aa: CASRLEFPGQRIRRVAEAFF

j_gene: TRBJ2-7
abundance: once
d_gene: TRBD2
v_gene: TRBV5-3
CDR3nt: TGTGCCAGAAGCTTGGCCTTATCTAGACTAGCGGGAGGGCTTGGGTACGAGCAGTACTTC
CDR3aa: CARSLALSRLAGGLGYEQYF

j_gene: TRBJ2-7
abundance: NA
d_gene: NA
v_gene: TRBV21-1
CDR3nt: TGTGCCAGCAGCAAAGCCCAGGTGATTGACTCCTACGAGCAGTACTTC
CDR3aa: CASSKAQVIDSYEQYF

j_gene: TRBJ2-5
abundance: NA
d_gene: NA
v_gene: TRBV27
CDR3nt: TGTGCCAGCAGTTTATTGAGCCAGGGGCAGACCCAGTACTTC
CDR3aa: CASSLLSQGQTQYF

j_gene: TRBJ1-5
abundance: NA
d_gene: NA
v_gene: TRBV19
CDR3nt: TGTGCCAGTAGTATATCCCTTAGACAGAATCAGCCCCAGCATTTT
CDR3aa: CASSISLRQNQPQHF

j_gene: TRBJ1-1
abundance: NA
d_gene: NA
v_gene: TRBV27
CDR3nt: TGTGCCAGCAGTTCGTTATCGAGAGGGTTGACCACTGAAGCTTTCTTT
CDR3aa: CASSSLSRGLTTEAFF

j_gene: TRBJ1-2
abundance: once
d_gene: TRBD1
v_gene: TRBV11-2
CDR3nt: TGTGCCAGCAGCCCGGGACAGCTCTATGGCTACACCTTC
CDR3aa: CASSPGQLYGYTF

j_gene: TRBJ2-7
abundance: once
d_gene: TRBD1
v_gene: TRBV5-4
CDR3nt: TGTGCCAGCAGCTGGGGGGACAGGGGGCTTAACGAGCAGTACTTC
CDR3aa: CASSWGDRGLNEQYF

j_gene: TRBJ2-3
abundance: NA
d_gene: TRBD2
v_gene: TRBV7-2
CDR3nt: TGTGCGACTAGCGGGAGGATATCGGTAGATACGCAGTATTTT
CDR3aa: CATSGRISVDTQYF

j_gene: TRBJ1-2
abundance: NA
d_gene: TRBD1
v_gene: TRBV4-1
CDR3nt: TGCGCCAGCAGCCCGACTCAGGGGGCGCATGGCTACACCTTC
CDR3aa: CASSPTQGAHGYTF

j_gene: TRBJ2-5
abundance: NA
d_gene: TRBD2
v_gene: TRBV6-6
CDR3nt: TGTGCCAGCAGTTCGGGGACTAGCGGGACGGGGGAGACCCAGTACTTC
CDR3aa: CASSSGTSGTGETQYF

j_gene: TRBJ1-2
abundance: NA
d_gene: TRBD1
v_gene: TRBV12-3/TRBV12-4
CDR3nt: TGTGCCAGCAGGAGGGGACAGCAATATGGCTACACCTTC
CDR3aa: CASRRGQQYGYTF

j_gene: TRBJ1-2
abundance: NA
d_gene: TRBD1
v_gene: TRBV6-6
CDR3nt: TGTGCCAGCAGTTACGTCGAGGGGGCGAATGGCTACACCTTC
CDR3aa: CASSYVEGANGYTF

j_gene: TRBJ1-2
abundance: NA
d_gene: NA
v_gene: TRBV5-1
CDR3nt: TGCGCCAGCACCATCGACAGCTATGGCTACACCTTC
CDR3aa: CASTIDSYGYTF

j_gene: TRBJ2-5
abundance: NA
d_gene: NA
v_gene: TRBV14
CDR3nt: TGTGCCAGCAGCCAAGTGTCGGGTTGGACCCAGTACTTC
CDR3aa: CASSQVSGWTQYF

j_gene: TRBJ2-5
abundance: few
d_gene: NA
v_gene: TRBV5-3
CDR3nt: TGTGCCAGAAGCCCGGGACTGGGCTACCAAGAGACCCAGTACTTC
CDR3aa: CARSPGLGYQETQYF

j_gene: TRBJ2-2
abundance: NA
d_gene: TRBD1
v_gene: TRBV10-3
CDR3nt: TGTGCCATCAGAAGAGGACAGGGGAACACCGGGGAGCTGTTTTTT
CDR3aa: CAIRRGQGNTGELFF

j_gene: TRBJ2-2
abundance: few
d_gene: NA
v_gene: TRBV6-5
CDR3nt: TGTGCCAGCAGCCCCCCAGGGCGCACCGGGGAGCTGTTTTTT
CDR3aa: CASSPPGRTGELFF

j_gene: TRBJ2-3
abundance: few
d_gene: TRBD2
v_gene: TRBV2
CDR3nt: TGTGCCAGCGGGGGTAGCGGGAGGGCCGAATTTAGGGATACGCAGTATTTT
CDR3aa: CASGGSGRAEFRDTQYF

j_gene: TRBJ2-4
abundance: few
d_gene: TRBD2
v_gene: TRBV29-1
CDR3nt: TGCAGCGTTGTCCCGGGCGCGGGGGGAAACATTCAGTACTTC
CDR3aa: CSVVPGAGGNIQYF

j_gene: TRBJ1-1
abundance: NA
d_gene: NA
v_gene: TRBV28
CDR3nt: TGTGCCAGCACGGTTTTCCCCTCGAACACTGAAGCTTTCTTT
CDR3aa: CASTVFPSNTEAFF

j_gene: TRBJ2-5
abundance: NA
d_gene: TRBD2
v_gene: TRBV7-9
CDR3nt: TGTGCCAGCAGCACCCAGACTAGCTTCGTTGAGACCCAGTACTTC
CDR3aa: CASSTQTSFVETQYF

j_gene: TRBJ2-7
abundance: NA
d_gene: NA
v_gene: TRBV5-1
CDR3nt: TGCGCCAGCAGCCCGAGCCCCTCCTACGAGCAGTACTTC
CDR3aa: CASSPSPSYEQYF

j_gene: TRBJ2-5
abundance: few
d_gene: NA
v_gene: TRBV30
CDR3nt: TGTGCCTGGGGGCGGGAACAAGAGACCCAGTACTTC
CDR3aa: CAWGREQETQYF

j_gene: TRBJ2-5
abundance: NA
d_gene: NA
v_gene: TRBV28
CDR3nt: TGTGCCAGCAGTCCGCGTAATATGAGAGCGGGGACCCAGTACTTC
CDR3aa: CASSPRNMRAGTQYF

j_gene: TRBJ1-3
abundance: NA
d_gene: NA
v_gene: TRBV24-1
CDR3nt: TGTGCCACCCGGGGGAGTCCTGGAAACACCATATATTTT
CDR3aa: CATRGSPGNTIYF

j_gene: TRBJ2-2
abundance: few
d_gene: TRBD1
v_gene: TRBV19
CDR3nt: TGTGCCAGTAGTATGACAGGGCCGGGTCCCGGGGAGCTGTTTTTT
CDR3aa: CASSMTGPGPGELFF

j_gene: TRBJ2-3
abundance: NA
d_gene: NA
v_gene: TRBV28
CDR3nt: TGTGCCAGCACCAATCAGGGCCCCGATACGCAGTATTTT
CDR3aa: CASTNQGPDTQYF

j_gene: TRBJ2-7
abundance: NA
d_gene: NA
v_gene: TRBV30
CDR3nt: TGTGCCTGGAAAGACAGCTCCTACGAGCAGTACTTC
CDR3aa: CAWKDSSYEQYF

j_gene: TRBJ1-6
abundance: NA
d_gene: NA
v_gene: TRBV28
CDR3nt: TGTGCCAGCAGTGAAAGGGGCCGCGGCTCCTATAATTCACCCCTCCACTTT
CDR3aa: CASSERGRGSYNSPLHF

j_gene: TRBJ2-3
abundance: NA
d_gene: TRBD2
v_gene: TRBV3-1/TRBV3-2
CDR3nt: TGTGCCAGCAGCCTTGGAGCGGGAGGCGGGACAGATACGCAGTATTTT
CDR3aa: CASSLGAGGGTDTQYF

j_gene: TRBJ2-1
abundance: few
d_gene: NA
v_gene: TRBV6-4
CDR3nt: TGTGCCAGCAGTGAGTTAGCTAAGGACAATGAGCAGTTCTTC
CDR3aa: CASSELAKDNEQFF

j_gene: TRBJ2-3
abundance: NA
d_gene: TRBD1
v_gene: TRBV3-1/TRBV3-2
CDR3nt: TGTGCCAGCAGCTCCACAGGGGGCGACACAGATACGCAGTATTTT
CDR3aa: CASSSTGGDTDTQYF

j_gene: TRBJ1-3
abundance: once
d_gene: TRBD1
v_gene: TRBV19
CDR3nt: TGTGCCAGTAGTTTCGGACAGGTGCGCCTCCAAAGCCCCTCTGGAAACACCATATATTTT
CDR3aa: CASSFGQVRLQSPSGNTIYF

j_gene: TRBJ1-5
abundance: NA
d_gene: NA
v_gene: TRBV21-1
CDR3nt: NA
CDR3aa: CASSKDRVGGGSSQPQHF

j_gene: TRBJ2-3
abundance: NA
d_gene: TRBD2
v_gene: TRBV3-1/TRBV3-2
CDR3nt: TGTGCCAGCAGCCAAGGCCTAGCGGGAGGGCGTGATACGCAGTATTTT
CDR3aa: CASSQGLAGGRDTQYF

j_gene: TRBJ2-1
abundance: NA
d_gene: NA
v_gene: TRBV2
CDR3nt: TGTGCCAGCACCAGGGACACCCCAAGTGTCGGGCAGTTCTTC
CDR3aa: CASTRDTPSVGQFF

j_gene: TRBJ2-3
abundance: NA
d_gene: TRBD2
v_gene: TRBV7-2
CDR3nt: TGTGCCAGCAGCGAAGGCGGGCCCGGGACTAGCGTAGATACGCAGTATTTT
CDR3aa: CASSEGGPGTSVDTQYF